This TCR beta chain stems from a study of tumor-infiltrating lymphocytes in glioblastoma multiforme. Study-wide results and caveats: Just one glioblastoma patient contributed to the TCR-mutation comparison. T cells were not sorted into functional subsets. RNA-based TCR sequencing may distort clone frequencies, since cells carry unequal TCR transcript numbers.

Multiple V-beta primers and a C-beta primer amplified TCRB from RNA. Unique molecular identifiers were not described for the libraries. TCRdb called the multiplex PCR reads again in MiXCR, with one record for every CDR3 protein. The sample consists of 15,000 or so distinct CDR3 sequences, roughly 74% of them appearing once. Remarks on this clonotype: Its antigen remains unidentified.

Per germline, CDR1 GTSNPN and CDR2 SVGIG (reference sequence). CDR3 length: 15 residues. The ends were cut back, 4 bases at V and 3 bases at J, with 15 bases in the middle. The chain couples TRBV30 to TRBJ2-2; D might be TRBD2 (5 bases). The material sequenced was brain tumor tissue. This receptor was taken from a male donor with glioblastoma. For the CDR3, the DNA is TGTGCCTGGAAGGGCGGCAGGACTGACACCGGGGAGCTGTTTTTT. It specifies CAWKGGRTDTGELFF. The full variable domain, rest sourced from reference TRBV30 and TRBJ2-2, is SQTIHQWPATLVQPVGSPLSLECTVEGTSNPNLYWYRQAAGRGLQLLFYSVGIGQISSEVPQNLSASRPQDRQFILSSKKLLLSDSGFYLCAWKGGRTDTGELFFGEGSRLTVL.